The sample holds a few counts of the clone carrying this T cell receptor (beta chain). Participants were aged roughly 18 to 100 years from roughly 25 US areas. Donors in Cohort 3 who had recovered were those with two negative PCRs, healthcare professional clearance, or resolution of their symptoms. The data were taken from a study of blood T cell repertoires in COVID-19. Background on the study: Sources were T cells, B-cell-depleted T cells, or PBMCs; the material itself was cDNA or gDNA.

V was cut by 1 base and J by 10 bases, with 10 bases left in between. The germline CDR1 and CDR2 sequences are SGHAT and FQDESV (reference sequence). The CDR3 consists of 12 residues. Original methodology: Amplified reference gene primers provided the basis for estimating nucleated cell counts. Clones were sequenced by immunoSEQ multiplex PCR, and TCRdb holds only the in-frame ones, with some missing. That table gives V, J and clone size, and the DNA gave D and trimming. The data hold about 150,000 clones, with around 80% observed a single time. Sequenced input: PBMCs or T cells enriched from blood (not recorded which). The TCR sequence derives from a woman between 45 and 60 years old who had recovered from COVID-19. The rearrangement joins TRBV11-1 to TRBJ1-2; D not certain. The DNA of the CDR3 is TGTGCCAGCAGCTTAGACGGAGACTTCTACACCTTC. This sequence encodes CASSLDGDFYTF.